A few counts support the clone carrying this T cell receptor beta chain. Regions amplified from RNA transcripts were the TCR beta CDR3 regions. Using the HTBI primer set, a first-round RT-PCR was run on the TCR CDR3. TCRdb recomputed calls from the multiplex PCR reads with MiXCR, one row per CDR3 protein. The table shows around 400,000 distinct CDR3 sequences, with more than 15% occurring only once. The data derive from a study of T cells in Graves' hyperthyroidism and ophthalmopathy. Background on the study: At the time of initial diagnosis and before any treatment, peripheral blood was collected.

The material sequenced was blood. The clonotype comes from a woman under 30 with Graves' hyperthyroidism that later progressed to Graves' ophthalmopathy.

CDR3 coding DNA: TGTGCCAGCAGCACGCCGGGACTAGCAGGAATATCCGGCACAGATACGCAGTATTTT. Translated, it gives CASSTPGLAGISGTDTQYF. The chain uses TRBV5-6 and TRBJ2-3; 9 bases are shared with TRBD2. J lost 1 base, V lost 4 bases, and 16 bases had no gene match. This CDR3 region has 19 residues. Germline V CDR1 and CDR2: SGHDT, YYEEEE.